A single T cell receptor beta chain is shown here with its context. Under the authors' procedure: Amplifying reference gene primers gave estimates of nucleated cell counts. Profiling relied on immunoSEQ multiplex PCR, and the TCRdb table lists in-frame clones only, not all of them. The V and J calls and clone size come from that table; D and trimming were worked out from the DNA. The repertoire holds 150,000 to 200,000 clones, with approximately 80% as singletons. The data originate from a study of blood T cell repertoires in COVID-19. About the research overall: From the United States, Italy and Spain came samples of acute and convalescent COVID-19. The cDNA or gDNA used as material had been derived from T cells, B-cell-depleted T cells, or PBMCs.

Trimming cost V 6 bases and J 10 bases, with 9 bases left between them. This CDR3 is 11 amino acids long. This TCR derives from a human donor in a cohort sampled during active COVID-19. The specimen was peripheral blood. The gene calls are TRBV12-3 or TRBV12-4 and TRBJ2-2; possible D gene TRBD1, 5 bases. CDR3 coding DNA: TGTGCCAGCAGCTGGACAAAGGAGCTGTTTTTT. It codes for CASSWTKELFF.